This is a list of T cell receptor beta chains from one sample in a study of shared clonotypes between healthy human individuals. The repertoire was sequenced with immunoSEQ multiplex PCR; TCRdb's copy has only in-frame clones and lacks some. The sample contains around 700,000 clones, less than 80% of which appear only once. The sample comprised memory CD4+ T cells sorted from blood. Every receptor here comes from a woman aged 25 to 39 in good health. Each CDR3 is given with its conserved first and last residue. A D gene is named only where the DNA matches it firmly. Clone size is shown for a subset of rows, as once, few, many or a class of expanded clone.

size: NA; D: TRBD1; J: TRBJ1-2; V: TRBV7-9; DNA: TGTGCCAGCACCCTAGACGGGACAGGGGGAGGCTACACCTTC; CDR3: CASTLDGTGGGYTF
size: NA; D: NA; J: TRBJ2-3; V: TRBV2; DNA: TGTGCCAGCAATGTGGGCACCCGCACAGATACGCAGTATTTT; CDR3: CASNVGTRTDTQYF
size: NA; D: NA; J: TRBJ2-5; V: TRBV7-7; DNA: TGTGCCAGCAGCTTCCGACCATTCCAAGAGACCCAGTACTTC; CDR3: CASSFRPFQETQYF
size: NA; D: NA; J: TRBJ2-7; V: TRBV7-4; DNA: TGTGCCAGCAGCTTCGTAGGGAAAAGGAGCTCCTACGAGCAGTACTTC; CDR3: CASSFVGKRSSYEQYF
size: NA; D: NA; J: TRBJ2-1; V: TRBV28; DNA: TGTGCCAGCAGTCCGACAGCTACCCGAAACAATGAGCAGTTCTTC; CDR3: CASSPTATRNNEQFF
size: NA; D: TRBD1; J: TRBJ1-2; V: TRBV19; DNA: TGTGCCAGTAGTACCCCGGGACAGGTGGGACCATACTATGGCTACACCTTC; CDR3: CASSTPGQVGPYYGYTF
size: NA; D: NA; J: TRBJ2-1; V: TRBV10-1; DNA: TGCGCCAGCAGCGTGAGTCTTCCAGGAGGGTACAATGAGCAGTTCTTC; CDR3: CASSVSLPGGYNEQFF
size: NA; D: NA; J: TRBJ1-3; V: TRBV9; DNA: TGTGCCAGCAGCGGGACAACCTCTGGAAACACCATATATTTT; CDR3: CASSGTTSGNTIYF
size: NA; D: NA; J: TRBJ1-2; V: TRBV13; DNA: TGTGCCAGCAGCTTATTCAGAAACTATGGCTACACCTTC; CDR3: CASSLFRNYGYTF
size: NA; D: NA; J: TRBJ1-2; V: TRBV21-1; DNA: TGTGCCAGCAACCAATTATACTATGGCTACACCTTC; CDR3: CASNQLYYGYTF
size: few; D: NA; J: TRBJ2-2; V: TRBV9; DNA: TGTGCCAGCAGCGTAGTGTGGGTCGGGGAGCTGTTTTTT; CDR3: CASSVVWVGELFF
size: NA; D: NA; J: TRBJ1-5; V: TRBV5-1; DNA: TGCGCCAGCAGCTTGGTGGGCGGTCAGCCCCAGCATTTT; CDR3: CASSLVGGQPQHF
size: NA; D: TRBD2; J: TRBJ2-2; V: TRBV5-1; DNA: TGCGCCAGCTACCGGGGAACCGGGAGGGTCACCGGGGAGCTGTTTTTT; CDR3: CASYRGTGRVTGELFF
size: NA; D: NA; J: TRBJ1-4; V: TRBV27; DNA: TGTGCCAGCCCCCGGGCCCCTCGCGGAAACGAAAAACTGTTTTTT; CDR3: CASPRAPRGNEKLFF
size: NA; D: NA; J: TRBJ1-2; V: TRBV4-1; DNA: TGCGCCAGCAGCCAATGGCAGGGAGGTGGCTACACCTTC; CDR3: CASSQWQGGGYTF
size: few; D: TRBD1; J: TRBJ2-3; V: TRBV29-1; DNA: TGCAGCGTAGGGGGACAGGACAGCACAGATACGCAGTATTTT; CDR3: CSVGGQDSTDTQYF